This T cell receptor beta chain comes out of a study of blood T cell repertoires in COVID-19. With respect to this clone: The sample contains more than one DNA sequence encoding this CDR3.

The CDR3 contains 15 residues. The germline CDR1 and CDR2 sequences are SGHTA and FQGNSA. V trimming: 4 bases; J trimming: 5 bases; junction bases outside the gene matches: 2. Produced via immunoSEQ multiplex PCR; TCRdb's table is partial and in-frame only. This table has more than 250,000 clones, over 75% appearing once. The rearrangement links TRBV7-2 to TRBJ2-2; 12 nucleotides agree with TRBD2. The TCR comes from a man aged 45-60 years with active or convalescent COVID-19. Sequenced material: peripheral blood. The CDR3 spells CASSSGLAGTGELFF. The DNA for the CDR3 is TGTGCCAGCAGCTCCGGACTAGCGGGAACCGGGGAGCTGTTTTTT.